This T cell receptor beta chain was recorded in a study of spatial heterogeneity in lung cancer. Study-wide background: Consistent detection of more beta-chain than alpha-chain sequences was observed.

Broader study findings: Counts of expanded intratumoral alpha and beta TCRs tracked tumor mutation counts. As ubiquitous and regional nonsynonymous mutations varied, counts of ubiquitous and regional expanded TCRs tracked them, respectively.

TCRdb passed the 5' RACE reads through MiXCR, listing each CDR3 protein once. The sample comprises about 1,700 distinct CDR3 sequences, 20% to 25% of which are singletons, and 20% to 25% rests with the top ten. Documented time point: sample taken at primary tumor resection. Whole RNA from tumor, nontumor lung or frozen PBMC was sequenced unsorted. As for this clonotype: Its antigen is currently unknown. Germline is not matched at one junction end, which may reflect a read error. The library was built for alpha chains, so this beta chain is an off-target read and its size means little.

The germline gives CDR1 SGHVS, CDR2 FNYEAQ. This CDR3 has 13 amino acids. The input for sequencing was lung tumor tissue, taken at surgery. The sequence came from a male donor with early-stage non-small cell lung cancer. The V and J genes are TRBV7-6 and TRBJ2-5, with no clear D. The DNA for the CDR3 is TGTGCCTGCAGCTTTACAGACAAAGAGACCCAGTACTTC. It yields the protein CACSFTDKETQYF.